Listed here is a single TCR beta chain. These data belong to a study of control samples from healthy donors and cancer patients. Germline V gene data show CDR1 as SEHNR and CDR2 as FQNEAQ (reference sequence). With 2 bases removed from V and 0 bases from J, the gap between germline ends came to 8 bases. The length of the CDR3 is 15 residues. The table came from immunoSEQ multiplex PCR; TCRdb's copy has only in-frame clones and leaves some out. The sample lists about 27,000 clones; approximately 90% were seen once. Specimen: PBMCs. This clonotype was sampled from a man between 45 and 60 years old with lung cancer. This chain joins TRBV7-9 and TRBJ2-1; D is undetermined. CDR3 sequence: CASSLKSGSYNEQFF. The CDR3 region has the DNA TGTGCCAGCAGCTTAAAGTCGGGCTCCTACAATGAGCAGTTCTTC.